The clone carrying this T cell receptor beta chain was recorded once. Its antigen is unknown. The data originate from a study of T cell responses to AZD1222 COVID-19 vaccine. Study-wide findings and caveats: Spike was spanned by vaccine-associated CD4 TCRs, with dominance at 160-218 and 743-854. Baseline testing showed seropositivity in only a handful of AZD1222 recipients. No repertoire was sampled before or during the peak T cell response, only after it. The sample set comprised mostly white British donors with more females, and clonal diversity was possibly underestimated.

The V gene's germline CDR1 is SQVTM and CDR2 ANQGSEA. V lost 0 bases to trimming and J lost 2 bases, with 12 bases between them. This CDR3 has 15 amino acids. Assay used: immunoSEQ multiplex PCR; TCRdb lists only in-frame clones, some missing. The data contain under 250,000 clones, roughly 91% of them singletons. The starting material was peripheral blood, obtained on day 0 of MenACWY control vaccination. The chain employs TRBV29-1 and TRBJ2-3; the D is unclear. This TCR came from an adult in good health. This CDR3 is CSVEDTRKFTDTQYF. The CDR3 region has the DNA TGCAGCGTTGAAGATACGCGGAAATTCACAGATACGCAGTATTTT.